The 6 T cell receptor beta chains below were found in one sample sequenced in a study of cytomegalovirus exposure and HLA in healthy donors. The primer mix had 60 Vbeta and 13 Jbeta primers. Here immunoSEQ multiplex PCR was the method, and the copy in TCRdb shows in-frame clones only, minus some. Among roughly 43,000 clones listed, 64% were seen once. The sample comprised PBMCs. The receptors were sampled from a human donor in good health.

This CDR3 reads CASSLGGLPLNEQFF. For the CDR3, the DNA is TGTGCCAGCAGCCTAGGTGGTCTACCGTTGAATGAGCAGTTCTTC. This sequence joins TRBV6-5 and TRBJ2-1; D remains unclear. The germline V gene has CDR1 MNHEY and CDR2 SVGAGI. The CDR3 contains 15 residues. Trimming took 6 bases from V and 7 from J, leaving 19 bases between them.

This chain links TRBV6-1 with TRBJ1-5; maybe TRBD1 (5 bases). The germline V and J ends were trimmed by 7 bases and 2 bases, with 12 bases remaining between them. The germline CDR1 and CDR2 sequences are MNHNS and SASEGT. The CDR3 runs 14 residues. DNA for the CDR3: TGTGCCAGCAATATCAGGGTGGGCAATCAGCCCCAGCATTTT. Translating it yields CASNIRVGNQPQHF.

This chain links TRBV28 with TRBJ2-7; D not certain. The V gene lost 10 bases and the J gene lost 6 bases, with 16 bases spanning the gap. This CDR3 is built from 12 residues. Germline CDR1 MDHEN, CDR2 SYDVKM. Here the CDR3 DNA reads TGTGCCATGAGCAGAGCGCATCCCGAGCAGTACTTC. Translating it yields CAMSRAHPEQYF. The variable domain in full, with the rest retrieved from reference TRBV28 and TRBJ2-7, is DVKVTQSSRYLVKRTGEKVFLECVQDMDHENMFWYRQDPGLGLRLIYFSYDVKMKEKGDIPEGYSVSREKKERFSLILESASTNQTSMYLCAMSRAHPEQYFGPGTRLTVT.

The chain joins TRBV9 to TRBJ2-2; 7 positions agree with TRBD1. CDR3 length: 15 residues. V lost 4 bases, J lost 3 bases, and 6 bases stayed unmatched. Germline values: CDR1 SGDLS, CDR2 YYNGEE. The CDR3 sequence: CASSQKGADTGELFF. The CDR3 nucleotides are TGTGCCAGCAGCCAGAAGGGGGCCGACACCGGGGAGCTGTTTTTT. Drawing the rest from reference TRBV9 and TRBJ2-2, the complete variable domain is DSGVTQTPKHLITATGQRVTLRCSPRSGDLSVYWYQQSLDQGLQFLIQYYNGEERAKGNILERFSAQQFPDLHSELNLSSLELGDSALYFCASSQKGADTGELFFGEGSRLTVL.

CDR3 amino acids: CASSQDNKWTVGNQPQHF. CDR3 bases: TGCGCCAGCAGCCAAGATAACAAATGGACAGTAGGCAATCAGCCCCAGCATTTT. The rearrangement joins TRBV4-1 to TRBJ1-5; D might be TRBD1 (6 bases). CDR3 length equals 18 residues. Deletions cut 0 bases from V and 2 bases from J, with 17 bases between. Germline V gene sequence: CDR1 MGHRA, CDR2 YSYEKL.

The V call is TRBV29-1, the J call TRBJ1-2; D may be TRBD1 (6 bases). V was shortened by 4 bases and J by 6 bases, with 24 bases between the two germline ends. The CDR3 totals 16 residues. The germline V gene has CDR1 SQVTM and CDR2 ANQGSEA. CDR3 residues: CSVVYPGGLEPNGYTF. DNA for the CDR3: TGCAGCGTTGTCTACCCCGGGGGGCTCGAACCGAATGGCTACACCTTC.